The present T cell receptor (beta chain) was sequenced within a study of blood T cell repertoires in COVID-19. This CDR3 spans 16 amino acids. From germline, CDR1 is SGHRS and CDR2 YFSETQ. J gave up 0 bases and V 5 bases, and 5 bases lay outside the gene matches. Sequencing used immunoSEQ multiplex PCR; TCRdb keeps in-frame clones, though not all of them. The sample has about 100,000 clones; 85% are singletons. V usage is TRBV5-1 and J usage is TRBJ1-4; 9 bases agree with TRBD1. This receptor was taken from a woman in her sixties or seventies with active or convalescent COVID-19. Sequenced input: peripheral blood. CDR3 amino acids: CASSNTGGTTNEKLFF. CDR3 sequence (DNA): TGCGCCAGCAGTAATACAGGGGGCACAACTAATGAAAAACTGTTTTTT.